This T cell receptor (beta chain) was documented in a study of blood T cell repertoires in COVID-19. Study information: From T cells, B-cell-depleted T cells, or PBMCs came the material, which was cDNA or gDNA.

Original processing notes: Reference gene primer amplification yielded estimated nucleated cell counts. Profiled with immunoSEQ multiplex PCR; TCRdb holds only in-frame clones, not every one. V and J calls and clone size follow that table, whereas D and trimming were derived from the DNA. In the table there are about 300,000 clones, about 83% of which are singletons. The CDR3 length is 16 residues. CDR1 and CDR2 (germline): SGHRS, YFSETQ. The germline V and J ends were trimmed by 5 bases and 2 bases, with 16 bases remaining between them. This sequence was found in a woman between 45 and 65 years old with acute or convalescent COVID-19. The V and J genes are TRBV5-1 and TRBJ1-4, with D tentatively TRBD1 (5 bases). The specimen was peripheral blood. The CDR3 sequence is CASRLLWAGTNEKLFF. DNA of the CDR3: TGCGCCAGCAGGCTCCTCTGGGCAGGGACTAATGAAAAACTGTTTTTT.